This is a list of T cell receptor beta chains from one sample in a study of regulatory T cells in long-lasting Graves disease. MiXCR, applied by TCRdb to the multiplex PCR reads, yields one record per CDR3 protein. This table has around 400,000 distinct CDR3 sequences, approximately 25% appearing once. Here the sequenced sample was peripheral blood mononuclear cells (PBMCs), taken when the disease was refractory, from a patient treated with antithyroid drugs. Receptors were obtained from a woman aged 40 to 55 with Graves disease. Each CDR3 is given with its conserved first and last residue. A D gene is named only where the DNA matches it firmly. Expanded clones are given a class, and other clones once, few, many or no size at all.

DNA,CDR3,D,size,J,V
TGTGCCAGCAGCAGACGGACAGGGATTGAGCAGCCCCAGCATTTT,CASSRRTGIEQPQHF,TRBD1,many,TRBJ1-5,TRBV7-2
TGTGCCAGCAGCCTCCAGGGTGTCCCGGGGGAGACCCAGTACTTC,CASSLQGVPGETQYF,NA,many,TRBJ2-5,TRBV2
TGCGCCAGCAGGGACGACAGGCCCCGGCAGTACTTC,CASRDDRPRQYF,NA,few,TRBJ2-7,TRBV10-2
TGTGCCAGCAGTATTGCGACAGGAGCCCAGAATGAAAAACTGTTTTTT,CASSIATGAQNEKLFF,NA,many,TRBJ1-4,TRBV27
TGTGCCAGCAGCCCACATGAGGTTCGGCAGCCCCAGCATTTT,CASSPHEVRQPQHF,NA,few,TRBJ1-5,TRBV27
TGTGCCAGCAGCCCTAGGACTACTGGAAACACCATATATTTT,CASSPRTTGNTIYF,NA,many,TRBJ1-3,TRBV28
TGCGCCAGCAGCTGGGGGTCTACGAACACCGGGGAGCTGTTTTTT,CASSWGSTNTGELFF,NA,NA,TRBJ2-2,TRBV5-1
TGCAGTGCTATCAGGGAGTTATCTGAAGCTTTCTTT,CSAIRELSEAFF,NA,NA,TRBJ1-1,TRBV20-1
TGTGCCAGCAGGGCAGGGGTTGGGTGGCAGCCCCAGCATTTT,CASRAGVGWQPQHF,NA,many,TRBJ1-5,TRBV2
TGTGCCAGCAGTTTACCGAGCGGGGACGGGCGAGAGCAGTACTTC,CASSLPSGDGREQYF,TRBD2,NA,TRBJ2-7,TRBV28
TGTGCCAGCAGCTTAAACAACAGGGGGTATGGCTACACCTTC,CASSLNNRGYGYTF,TRBD1,many,TRBJ1-2,TRBV11-2
TGTGCCAGCAGTGGCACAGAGTACGAGCAGTACTTC,CASSGTEYEQYF,NA,many,TRBJ2-7,TRBV2
TGTGCCATCAGTGAGGCGGGACAGATATATGGCTACACCTTC,CAISEAGQIYGYTF,TRBD1,many,TRBJ1-2,TRBV10-3
TGTGCCAGCAGTGGACCAGGGGGCCGAGAGACCCAGTACTTC,CASSGPGGRETQYF,TRBD1,many,TRBJ2-5,TRBV2
TGTGCCAGTAGTATCATGGAGGCCTCGTACACTGAAGCTTTCTTT,CASSIMEASYTEAFF,NA,NA,TRBJ1-1,TRBV19
TGCGCCAGCACCCGGGACACGACCTCCTACGAGCAGTACTTC,CASTRDTTSYEQYF,NA,many,TRBJ2-7,TRBV5-1
TGTGCCAGCCGGGACCTAGAGACCCAGTACTTC,CASRDLETQYF,NA,NA,TRBJ2-5,TRBV28
TGTGCCAGCAGCTTAGTTGCGGGAGTCTCCTACGAGCAGTACTTC,CASSLVAGVSYEQYF,TRBD2,many,TRBJ2-7,TRBV11-2
TGTGCCAGCAGTTACGTGGGAGGGGGTAACACTGAAGCTTTCTTT,CASSYVGGGNTEAFF,NA,many,TRBJ1-1,TRBV6-2/TRBV6-3
TGTGCCAGCAGGCCCCTCTCTAGCGGGCGTTACAATGAGCAGTTCTTC,CASRPLSSGRYNEQFF,TRBD2,few,TRBJ2-1,TRBV6-1
TGTGCCAGCAGACGGACAGGCGTTCCACGCACCGGGGAGCTGTTTTTT,CASRRTGVPRTGELFF,TRBD1,many,TRBJ2-2,TRBV28
TGTGCCAGCAGTTTACCCGGGACAGAGTTAAACATTCAGTACTTC,CASSLPGTELNIQYF,TRBD1,NA,TRBJ2-4,TRBV28
TGTGCCAGCAGCTTAGAAGGGAGGGAGACCCAGTACTTC,CASSLEGRETQYF,NA,NA,TRBJ2-5,TRBV13
TGTGCCAGCAGCGACGACAGGAACCTTCAGTACTTC,CASSDDRNLQYF,NA,NA,TRBJ2-4,TRBV11-2
TGTGCCAGCAGTGAAGCGACAGCATTCTATGGCTACACCTTC,CASSEATAFYGYTF,NA,many,TRBJ1-2,TRBV6-1
TGTGCCAGCAGCTTAGCCAGTTTGGAGACCCAGTACTTC,CASSLASLETQYF,NA,few,TRBJ2-5,TRBV11-2
TGTGCCAGCAGGACCGGGGCAGGAGGCTCGAACACTGAAGCTTTCTTT,CASRTGAGGSNTEAFF,NA,many,TRBJ1-1,TRBV28
TGCAGTGCTAAAGCATCCGGGGAGCTGTTTTTT,CSAKASGELFF,NA,NA,TRBJ2-2,TRBV20-1
TGTGCCAGCAGCGTAGTAAGGGACGGCGGCTACACCTTC,CASSVVRDGGYTF,NA,few,TRBJ1-2,TRBV9
TGTGCCAGCAGTTTACTCCCGGGCGGATCGTTTTCGCAGCCCCAGCATTTT,CASSLLPGGSFSQPQHF,NA,many,TRBJ1-5,TRBV12-3/TRBV12-4
TGTGCCAGTCAACAGGGACACACTGGGGAGCTGTTTTTT,CASQQGHTGELFF,NA,few,TRBJ2-2,TRBV27
TGTGCCAGCAGCTTATGGCATCAAGAGACCCAGTACTTC,CASSLWHQETQYF,NA,few,TRBJ2-5,TRBV7-9
TGTGCCAGCAGAGCCTTGTCCCAAGAGACCCAGTACTTC,CASRALSQETQYF,NA,many,TRBJ2-5,TRBV2
TGCAGCGGAGCGGGAGGTAAGGACTACAATGAGCAGTTCTTC,CSGAGGKDYNEQFF,TRBD2,many,TRBJ2-1,TRBV20-1
TGTGCCATCAGTGACGTTGGTGTCGGGAGCGAGCAGTTCTTC,CAISDVGVGSEQFF,NA,NA,TRBJ2-1,TRBV10-3
TGTGCCAGCACCAGGGAAGGAGTGGTGAACACTGAAGCTTTCTTT,CASTREGVVNTEAFF,NA,many,TRBJ1-1,TRBV2
TGCAGTGCCCCGGAACAGAACACCGGGGAGCTGTTTTTT,CSAPEQNTGELFF,NA,NA,TRBJ2-2,TRBV20-1
TGTGCCAGCAGTTCCGGGACAGGGAACAATGAGCAGTTCTTC,CASSSGTGNNEQFF,TRBD1,few,TRBJ2-1,TRBV27
TGTGCCACCAGCAGTACTAGACAGGCCTACGAGCAGTACTTC,CATSSTRQAYEQYF,NA,NA,TRBJ2-7,TRBV15
TGTGCCAGTCAGGGTGGGATTCAGCCCCAGCATTTT,CASQGGIQPQHF,NA,many,TRBJ1-5,TRBV28
TGTGCCAGCAGCTTAACCAACTACAATGAGCAGTTCTTC,CASSLTNYNEQFF,NA,few,TRBJ2-1,TRBV5-6
TGTGCCAGCAGCTTAGAGGCTAATGAAAAACTGTTTTTT,CASSLEANEKLFF,NA,NA,TRBJ1-4,TRBV7-2
TGTGCCAGCAGTTACGGGGCGGGGAGAGATACGCAGTATTTT,CASSYGAGRDTQYF,NA,NA,TRBJ2-3,TRBV6-2/TRBV6-3
TGTGCCAGCAGTTTGGGACACGGCTATGGCTACACCTTC,CASSLGHGYGYTF,NA,few,TRBJ1-2,TRBV27
TGCGCCAGCAGCTCTAAGCGGGAGGTTTCCTACAATGAGCAGTTCTTC,CASSSKREVSYNEQFF,TRBD2,NA,TRBJ2-1,TRBV5-1
TGTGCCAGCAGTTCTCGGATAAGGGGTTCACCCCTCCACTTT,CASSSRIRGSPLHF,NA,NA,TRBJ1-6,TRBV28
TGCAGTGCTAGAAAAGGGCAGGACGGATCACCCCTCCACTTT,CSARKGQDGSPLHF,NA,few,TRBJ1-6,TRBV20-1
TGTGCCAGCAGCCGGGGGGCAAGCAGGATGTTCTTC,CASSRGASRMFF,NA,NA,TRBJ2-1,TRBV7-3
TGTGCCAGCAGTTACTCGAGCAGGGGCTACGAGCAGTACTTC,CASSYSSRGYEQYF,NA,few,TRBJ2-7,TRBV6-5
TGTGCCAGCAGCGTAAAAATGAGTCCGAGGGCCACTGAAGCTTTCTTT,CASSVKMSPRATEAFF,NA,few,TRBJ1-1,TRBV9
TGTGCCAGCAGCTTAGGACTAGCGGGACCCGGTTACAATGAGCAGTTCTTC,CASSLGLAGPGYNEQFF,TRBD2,NA,TRBJ2-1,TRBV7-9
TGTGCCAGCAGTTCCGAGACAGGGGGCTATGGCTACACCTTC,CASSSETGGYGYTF,TRBD1,few,TRBJ1-2,TRBV6-9
TGTGCCATCACCAGGGACAGGGACACAGATACGCAGTATTTT,CAITRDRDTDTQYF,TRBD1,few,TRBJ2-3,TRBV10-3
TGTGCCAGCAGCCCCGGCATGGGAAATCAGCCCCAGCATTTT,CASSPGMGNQPQHF,NA,once,TRBJ1-5,TRBV28
TGTGCCACCAGCAGAGATCGGACGCAAGAGACCCAGTACTTC,CATSRDRTQETQYF,NA,many,TRBJ2-5,TRBV15
TGCAGCGTCGCAAGGACAGGGAAGAACACTGAAGCTTTCTTT,CSVARTGKNTEAFF,TRBD1,many,TRBJ1-1,TRBV29-1
TGCAGTGCTGAGAGCGGGAGGGTCTACGAGCAGTACTTC,CSAESGRVYEQYF,TRBD2,few,TRBJ2-7,TRBV20-1
TGTGCCGTCAGGGGGTCGAACACTGAAGCTTTCTTT,CAVRGSNTEAFF,TRBD1,many,TRBJ1-1,TRBV10-3